This is a list of T cell receptor beta chains from one sample in a study of blood T cells in healthy people across ages. In TCRdb, the 5' RACE reads were re-called with MiXCR into one record per CDR3 protein. The table lists just under 750,000 distinct CDR3 sequences, 20% to 25% of them singletons. The specimen sequenced was blood. The receptors here all came from a man between 70 and 80 years old in good health. Both conserved end residues are part of each CDR3. The D gene is left open where the match is weak. Some rows have no size entry. The others give once, few or many, or a class for an expanded clone.

V	size	J	D	CDR3	DNA
TRBV28	NA	TRBJ2-5	NA	CASSQAGAFQETQYF	TGTGCCAGCAGTCAAGCGGGCGCCTTCCAAGAGACCCAGTACTTC
TRBV11-2	many	TRBJ1-4	NA	CASSFGRTLNEKLFF	TGTGCCAGCAGCTTTGGCAGGACACTTAATGAAAAACTGTTTTTT
TRBV7-9	few	TRBJ1-4	NA	CASSYPPQTTNEKLFF	TGTGCCAGCAGCTACCCCCCCCAGACAACTAATGAAAAACTGTTTTTT
TRBV3-1	NA	TRBJ1-2	NA	CASSQSRGGSVYGYTF	TGTGCCAGCAGCCAATCGAGAGGGGGATCTGTCTATGGCTACACCTTC
TRBV7-9	few	TRBJ1-5	NA	CASSLAAANQPQHF	TGTGCCAGCAGCTTAGCGGCAGCTAATCAGCCCCAGCATTTT
TRBV18	NA	TRBJ2-5	TRBD1	CASSPGQGAETQYF	TGTGCCAGCTCACCTGGACAGGGTGCAGAGACCCAGTACTTC
TRBV20-1	NA	TRBJ2-1	TRBD1	CSAKQPGQGNNEQFF	TGCAGTGCTAAACAACCGGGACAGGGGAACAATGAGCAGTTCTTC
TRBV20-1	NA	TRBJ2-4	NA	CSAGKPRNIQYF	TGCAGTGCCGGAAAGCCGAGAAACATTCAGTACTTC
TRBV5-1	NA	TRBJ1-6	NA	CASSLGQDRGNSPLHF	TGCGCCAGCAGCTTGGGCCAGGACAGAGGAAATTCACCCCTCCACTTT
TRBV25-1	many	TRBJ2-5	NA	CATMGETQYF	TGTGCCACCATGGGAGAGACCCAGTACTTC
TRBV3-1	NA	TRBJ2-4	NA	CASSLLLAKNIQYF	TGTGCCAGCAGTCTGCTTCTAGCCAAAAACATTCAGTACTTC
TRBV5-1	few	TRBJ2-3	NA	CASSLVISTDTQYF	TGCGCCAGCAGCTTGGTTATTTCCACAGATACGCAGTATTTT
TRBV6-5	NA	TRBJ2-2	NA	CAVAGTGTGELFF	TGTGCCGTCGCGGGGACGGGCACCGGGGAGCTGTTTTTT
TRBV2	NA	TRBJ2-5	NA	CASPSIETQYF	TGTGCCAGCCCTTCTATTGAGACCCAGTACTTC
TRBV25-1	NA	TRBJ2-1	NA	CASWGTPYNEQFF	TGTGCCAGCTGGGGGACCCCCTACAATGAGCAGTTCTTC
TRBV15	few	TRBJ2-5	NA	CATSPFRDLETQYF	TGTGCCACCAGCCCATTCAGGGACCTAGAGACCCAGTACTTC
TRBV6-5	NA	TRBJ1-2	NA	CASSYTAGAYGYTF	TGTGCCAGCAGTTACACGGCAGGAGCCTATGGCTACACCTTC
TRBV15	few	TRBJ2-3	TRBD2	CATSRDLAGADTDTQYF	TGTGCCACCAGCAGAGACCTAGCGGGGGCGGACACAGATACGCAGTATTTT
TRBV20-1	few	TRBJ2-1	NA	CSARGRATSRNEQFF	TGCAGTGCTAGAGGCCGGGCCACCTCCCGGAATGAGCAGTTCTTC
TRBV27	NA	TRBJ2-1	TRBD2	CASSEGSGGSLDNEQFF	TGTGCCAGCAGTGAAGGTAGCGGGGGTTCCCTCGACAATGAGCAGTTCTTC
TRBV29-1	many	TRBJ2-5	NA	CSTRRGGVETQYF	TGCAGCACCCGTCGTGGCGGGGTGGAGACCCAGTACTTC
TRBV7-2	few	TRBJ2-7	NA	CASSLSAGVIYEQYF	TGTGCCAGCAGCCTTTCCGCCGGGGTCATATACGAGCAGTACTTC
TRBV28	few	TRBJ2-7	NA	CASSLSSVLRFGEQYF	TGTGCCAGCAGTTTATCGAGTGTGTTGAGGTTCGGCGAGCAGTACTTC
TRBV6-2/TRBV6-3	NA	TRBJ2-7	TRBD1	CASTDAGGRGYEQYF	TGTGCCAGCACCGACGCAGGGGGAAGAGGATACGAGCAGTACTTC
TRBV28	few	TRBJ2-7	NA	CASSSPVDEQYF	TGTGCCAGCAGTTCTCCGGTAGACGAGCAGTACTTC
TRBV6-6	few	TRBJ2-7	NA	CASSYETKYEQYF	TGTGCCAGCAGTTATGAGACGAAATACGAGCAGTACTTC
TRBV5-1	NA	TRBJ1-1	TRBD1	CASGGQGAGSEAFF	TGCGCCAGCGGAGGACAGGGGGCAGGGTCTGAAGCTTTCTTT
TRBV6-6	few	TRBJ2-1	NA	CATIYGVRDFNEQFF	TGTGCCACCATCTACGGGGTTAGAGACTTCAATGAGCAGTTCTTC
TRBV20-1	few	TRBJ1-2	NA	CSALRRAEGYTF	TGCAGTGCCTTACGACGGGCCGAGGGCTACACCTTC
TRBV28	many	TRBJ1-4	NA	CASSLSTPPTNEKLFF	TGTGCCAGCAGTCTATCGACACCCCCGACTAATGAAAAACTGTTTTTT
TRBV15	NA	TRBJ2-1	TRBD2	CATSRGLAAYNEQFF	TGTGCCACCAGCAGAGGACTAGCGGCATACAATGAGCAGTTCTTC
TRBV6-4	many	TRBJ2-1	NA	CASSDSRNEQFF	TGTGCCAGCAGTGACTCGAGGAATGAGCAGTTCTTC
TRBV20-1	few	TRBJ2-6	NA	CSASKASSGANVLTF	TGCAGTGCTAGTAAGGCCAGCTCTGGGGCCAACGTCCTGACTTTC
TRBV7-2	NA	TRBJ1-2	NA	CASSPIGAVYGYTF	TGTGCCAGCAGCCCAATAGGGGCAGTCTATGGCTACACCTTC
TRBV7-2	NA	TRBJ2-1	TRBD2	CASSSALGGRNEQFF	TGTGCCAGCAGCTCCGCCTTGGGAGGGCGCAATGAGCAGTTCTTC